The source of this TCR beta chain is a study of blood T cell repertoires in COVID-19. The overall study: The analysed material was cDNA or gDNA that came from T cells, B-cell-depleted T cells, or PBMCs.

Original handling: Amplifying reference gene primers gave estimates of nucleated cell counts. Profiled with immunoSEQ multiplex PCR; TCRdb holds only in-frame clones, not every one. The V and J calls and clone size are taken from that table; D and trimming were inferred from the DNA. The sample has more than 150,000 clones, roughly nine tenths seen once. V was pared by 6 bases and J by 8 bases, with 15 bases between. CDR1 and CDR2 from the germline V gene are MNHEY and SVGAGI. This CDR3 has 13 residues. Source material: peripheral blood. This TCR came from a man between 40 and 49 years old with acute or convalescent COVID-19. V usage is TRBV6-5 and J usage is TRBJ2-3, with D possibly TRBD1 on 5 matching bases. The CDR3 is CASRTASTTTQYF. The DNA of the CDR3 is TGTGCCAGCAGGACAGCCAGCACCACTACGCAGTATTTT.